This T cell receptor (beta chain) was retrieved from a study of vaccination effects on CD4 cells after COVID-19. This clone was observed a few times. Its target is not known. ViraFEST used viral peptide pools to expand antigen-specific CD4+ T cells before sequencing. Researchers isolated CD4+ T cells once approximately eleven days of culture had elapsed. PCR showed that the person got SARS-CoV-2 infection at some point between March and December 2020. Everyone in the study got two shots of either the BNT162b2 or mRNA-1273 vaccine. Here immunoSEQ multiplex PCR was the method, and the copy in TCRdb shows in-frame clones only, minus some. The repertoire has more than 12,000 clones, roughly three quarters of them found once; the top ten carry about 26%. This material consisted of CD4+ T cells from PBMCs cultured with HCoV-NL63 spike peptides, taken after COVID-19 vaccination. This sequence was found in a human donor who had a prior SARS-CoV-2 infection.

The CDR3 here is CASSLGSSGGYEQYF. The CDR3 nucleotides are TGCGCCAGCAGCTTGGGTTCTAGCGGGGGCTACGAGCAGTACTTC. The chain joins TRBV5-1 to TRBJ2-7; TRBD2 agrees at 10 bases. J lost 3 bases, V lost 0 bases, and 3 bases had no gene match. CDR3 length: 15 residues. Germline CDR1 and CDR2: SGHRS and YFSETQ.